The 17 T cell receptor beta chains below were found in one sample sequenced in a study of cytomegalovirus exposure and HLA in healthy donors. The PCR had 60 Vbeta and 13 Jbeta primers. Here immunoSEQ multiplex PCR was the method, and the copy in TCRdb shows in-frame clones only, minus some. The data contain 100,000 to 150,000 clones, over 60% of them singletons. The specimen was PBMCs. These receptors were taken from a man aged 18 to 30 in good health and CMV-seronegative.

This chain links TRBV6-6 with TRBJ1-2; 8 bases fit TRBD1. The germline V gene encodes CDR1 MNHNY and CDR2 SVGAGI (reference sequence). The CDR3 loop spans 15 amino acids. Germline trimming cut 6 bases from V and 2 bases from J; bases unmatched to any gene: 8. CDR3 nucleotide sequence: TGTGCCAGCAGCCACGACAGGGGAGTAAACTATGGCTACACCTTC. It specifies CASSHDRGVNYGYTF.

This chain uses TRBV2 with TRBJ1-2, with unresolved D. The V end lost 3 bases, the J end lost 4 bases, and 9 bases lay between the germline ends. The germline CDR1 and CDR2 sequences are SNHLY and FYNNEI. The CDR3 runs to 13 residues. The CDR3 DNA is TGTGCCAGCAGTGACCGGGTTGGCTATGGCTACACCTTC. The encoded protein is CASSDRVGYGYTF.

This sequence joins TRBV6-5 and TRBJ2-2; 14 bases fit TRBD2. The J segment lost 8 bases and the V segment lost 6 bases, leaving 2 bases of the junction unmatched. Germline CDR1 MNHEY, CDR2 SVGAGI. The CDR3 loop spans 14 amino acids. CDR3 amino acids: CASRRLAGGGELFF. The CDR3 nucleotides read TGTGCCAGCAGGAGACTAGCGGGAGGGGGGGAGCTGTTTTTT.

This clone appeared a few times. This rearrangement joins TRBV30 to TRBJ2-7, with D tentatively TRBD2 (6 bases). The V end lost 4 bases, the J end lost 6 bases, and 16 bases lay between the germline ends. The V gene's germline CDR1 is GTSNPN and CDR2 SVGIG (reference sequence). This CDR3 is 13 amino acids long. Written as DNA, the CDR3 is TGTGCCTGGAAAGCTCGGGGCGGGGCCGAGCAGTACTTC. Translation: CAWKARGGAEQYF.

The J gene is TRBJ2-5, the V gene TRBV18; D might be TRBD2 (6 bases). CDR1 is KGHSH and CDR2 is LQKENI in the germline V gene. The CDR3 totals 14 residues. V lost 2 bases, J lost 1 base, and 8 bases lay in between. This chain's CDR3 is CASSPGTFQETQYF. The CDR3 region has the DNA TGTGCCAGCTCACCAGGGACTTTCCAAGAGACCCAGTACTTC.

V is TRBV28 and J is TRBJ2-7; 10 positions agree with TRBD1. V trimming: 10 bases; J trimming: 4 bases; junction bases outside the gene matches: 7. The CDR3 runs to 13 residues. Germline CDR1 and CDR2: MDHEN and SYDVKM. The CDR3 DNA is TGTGCCACTCCGGGACAGGGGCAGTACGAGCAGTACTTC. Translating it yields CATPGQGQYEQYF.

This clone occurred a few times. The chain recombines TRBV7-9 with TRBJ2-1; 9 positions agree with TRBD1. CDR1 and CDR2 (germline): SEHNR, FQNEAQ (reference sequence). J lost 5 bases, V lost 10 bases, and 9 bases had no gene match. This CDR3 is built from 14 residues. The CDR3 reads CAIPTGGSDNEQFF. CDR3 sequence (DNA): TGTGCCATCCCAACAGGGGGCTCTGACAATGAGCAGTTCTTC.

This clone was counted between two and nine times. The rearrangement uses TRBV4-1 and TRBJ2-1; 10 bases map to TRBD2. The germline CDR1 and CDR2 sequences are MGHRA and YSYEKL. Unmatched junction bases numbered 5, after V lost 0 bases and J lost 3 bases. This CDR3 has 17 amino acids. The CDR3 region has the DNA TGCGCCAGCAGCCAAGATACCACTAGCGGGAACTACAATGAGCAGTTCTTC. This sequence encodes CASSQDTTSGNYNEQFF.

The rearrangement uses TRBV29-1 and TRBJ2-1, with D unclear. V was shortened by 4 bases and J by 10 bases, with 8 bases between the two germline ends. The V gene's germline CDR1 is SQVTM and CDR2 ANQGSEA. There are 10 residues in the CDR3. The CDR3 sequence: CSVGSQEQFF. In DNA form, the CDR3 reads TGCAGCGTTGGCTCACAGGAGCAGTTCTTC.

This chain joins TRBV5-4 and TRBJ2-1; 11 positions agree with TRBD2. Germline-derived CDR1 and CDR2 are SGHNT and YYREEE (reference sequence). V dropped 0 bases and J dropped 5; count of bases not matched to a gene: 7. CDR3 length equals 17 residues. The CDR3 nucleotides read TGTGCCAGCAGCTTGGGGACCGGGACTAGCGGACACAATGAGCAGTTCTTC. It codes for CASSLGTGTSGHNEQFF.

This clone was seen a handful of times. The gene calls are TRBV11-2 and TRBJ1-1, with D possibly matching TRBD1 (5 bases). CDR1 and CDR2 (germline): SGHAT, FQNNGV. Trimming shortened V by 5 bases and J by 2 bases, and 9 bases separated the two germline ends. The CDR3 consists of 13 residues. CDR3 protein: CASSPGQNTEAFF. In nucleotides, the CDR3 is TGTGCCAGCAGCCCAGGGCAAAACACTGAAGCTTTCTTT. The whole variable domain, filled in from reference TRBV11-2 and TRBJ1-1, reads EAGVAQSPRYKIIEKRQSVAFWCNPISGHATLYWYQQILGQGPKLLIQFQNNGVVDDSQLPKDRFSAERLKGVDSTLKIQPAKLEDSAVYLCASSPGQNTEAFFGQGTRLTVV.

This clone has more than one count but fewer than ten. The V call is TRBV9, the J call TRBJ2-3; 11 nucleotides agree with TRBD2. This CDR3 comprises 19 residues. V lost 0 bases to trimming and J lost 3 bases; unmatched junction nucleotides: 12. The germline V gene has CDR1 SGDLS and CDR2 YYNGEE. The CDR3 DNA is TGTGCCAGCAGCGTAGACGGGACTAGCGGTGGTTTGGGGACAGATACGCAGTATTTT. The encoded protein is CASSVDGTSGGLGTDTQYF.

V gene TRBV9 combines with J gene TRBJ2-2; tentatively, D is TRBD1 (5 bases). CDR3 length: 17 residues. V was trimmed by 5 bases and J by 4 bases, leaving 21 bases between them. Germline V gives CDR1 SGDLS, CDR2 YYNGEE. In nucleotides, the CDR3 is TGTGCCAGCAGTCCCATCCCAGGGCCAAGATCCACCGGGGAGCTGTTTTTT. Translating it yields CASSPIPGPRSTGELFF. The full variable domain, in which reference TRBV9 and TRBJ2-2 provide the parts outside the CDR3, is DSGVTQTPKHLITATGQRVTLRCSPRSGDLSVYWYQQSLDQGLQFLIQYYNGEERAKGNILERFSAQQFPDLHSELNLSSLELGDSALYFCASSPIPGPRSTGELFFGEGSRLTVL.

The chain carries TRBV4-2 and TRBJ2-7; D ambiguous. This CDR3 comprises 13 residues. CDR1 and CDR2 from the germline V gene are LGHNA and YNFKEQ. V lost 0 bases and J 3 bases, leaving 6 bases between the germline ends. As DNA, the CDR3 is TGTGCCAGCAGCCAAGATGGCCTCTACGAGCAGTACTTC. Protein product: CASSQDGLYEQYF.

V gene TRBV7-9 combines with J gene TRBJ2-3, with 7 bases fitting TRBD1. The CDR3 totals 15 residues. The trim removed 5 bases at V and 2 bases at J, leaving 7 bases unmatched. Germline-derived CDR1 and CDR2 are SEHNR and FQNEAQ (reference sequence). CDR3 amino acids: CASSRGRGDTDTQYF. The CDR3 DNA sequence: TGTGCCAGCAGCAGGGGGCGAGGGGACACAGATACGCAGTATTTT.

This clone was detected once. J is TRBJ2-7 and V is TRBV6-5; 9 bases agree with TRBD2. This CDR3 region has 16 residues. With 0 bases clipped from V and 6 bases from J, the junction kept 9 bases outside the gene matches. CDR1 and CDR2 (germline): MNHEY, SVGAGI. DNA of the CDR3: TGTGCCAGCAGTTACTCGTTTCTAGCGGGGCCCCGCGAGCAGTACTTC. Translation gives CASSYSFLAGPREQYF.

This clone was picked up a small number of times. The chain combines TRBV30 with TRBJ2-3; 12 positions agree with TRBD2. The trim removed 0 bases at V and 5 bases at J, leaving 6 bases unmatched. From germline, CDR1 is GTSNPN and CDR2 SVGIG (reference sequence). The CDR3 has 16 residues. CDR3 sequence reads: CAWSVRASGRGDTQYF. Written as DNA, the CDR3 is TGTGCCTGGAGTGTACGGGCTAGCGGGAGGGGAGATACGCAGTATTTT.